Below, 27 T cell receptor beta chains from the same sample are listed, as sequenced in a study of CD8 T cells in ankylosing spondylitis. MiXCR was run by TCRdb on the 5' RACE reads, yielding one entry per CDR3 protein. The sample holds roughly 160,000 distinct CDR3 sequences; approximately 9% are singletons and the top ten take about 14%. Sequenced input: blood, either unsorted or a sorted T cell fraction (not recorded which). These receptors were obtained from a female donor with ankylosing spondylitis or in good health (not recorded which).

In its sample, this clonotype was seen many times. The V call is TRBV12-3 or TRBV12-4, the J call TRBJ1-6; weak D call: TRBD1 (6 bases). V lost 4 bases, J lost 8 bases, and 12 bases lay in between. The CDR3 sequence is 14 residues long. The CDR3 sequence: CASSYRVEDSPLHF. The DNA for the CDR3 is TGTGCCAGCAGTTACAGGGTCGAGGATTCACCCCTCCACTTT.

V and J are TRBV7-6 and TRBJ2-1, with D perhaps TRBD1 or TRBD2 (5 bases each). With 5 bases removed from V and 6 bases from J, the gap between germline ends came to 14 bases. This CDR3 comprises 14 residues. Germline V gene data show CDR1 as SGHVS and CDR2 as FNYEAQ. The CDR3 loop is CASSQVGAGNEQFF. DNA for the CDR3: TGTGCCAGCAGCCAAGTAGGGGCGGGCAATGAGCAGTTCTTC.

The rearrangement uses TRBV20-1 and TRBJ2-7; 9 bases are shared with TRBD1. The CDR3 runs 15 residues. Germline CDR1 DFQATT, CDR2 SNEGSKA (reference sequence). The CDR3, as DNA: TGCAGCGCAAGATGGCTCAGACAGGGGGCCTACGAGCAGTACTTC. It yields the protein CSARWLRQGAYEQYF.

The sample holds many counts of this clonotype. The chain uses TRBV7-2 and TRBJ2-1; D might be TRBD2 (6 bases). Germline lookup yields CDR1 SGHTA and CDR2 FQGNSA. V gave up 0 bases and J gave up 3 bases, with 15 bases separating them. The CDR3 length is 17 residues. The CDR3 DNA sequence: TGTGCCAGCAGCTTAGCGCTGGGCGGAGGGAACTACAATGAGCAGTTCTTC. Its translation: CASSLALGGGNYNEQFF.

The gene calls are TRBV28 and TRBJ2-3; 10 bases line up with TRBD2. The CDR3 has 17 residues. CDR1 is MDHEN, CDR2 SYDVKM, per germline. Germline trimming cut 4 bases from V and 5 bases from J; bases unmatched to any gene: 12. The CDR3 nucleotides are TGTGCCAGCAGTTCGGGGCTAGCGGGAGCTAACTTAGATACGCAGTATTTT. Translation: CASSSGLAGANLDTQYF.

Only a few counts were recorded for this clonotype. The chain couples TRBV5-1 to TRBJ1-2, with 7 bases matching TRBD1. Germline-derived CDR1 and CDR2 are SGHRS and YFSETQ. This CDR3 comprises 14 residues. V dropped 0 bases and J dropped 4; count of bases not matched to a gene: 3. The CDR3 sequence is CASSLGTGVYGYTF. The DNA for the CDR3 is TGCGCCAGCAGCTTGGGTACAGGGGTCTATGGCTACACCTTC.

The V gene is TRBV12-3 or TRBV12-4, the J gene TRBJ2-7, with D possibly matching TRBD1 (5 bases). Between the trimmed V and J ends, which lost 6 bases and 2 bases, there was a span of 11 bases. This CDR3 spans 13 amino acids. CDR3 region: CASSFSRAYEQYF. DNA of the CDR3: TGTGCCAGCAGCTTCTCCAGGGCCTACGAGCAGTACTTC.

In this sample, this clonotype turned up many times. The chain has TRBV7-8 and TRBJ2-2; D may be TRBD1 (7 bases). CDR3 length equals 16 residues. The germline gives CDR1 SGHVS, CDR2 FQNEAQ. The V and J ends lost 5 bases and 7 bases respectively, with 20 bases between them. The CDR3 sequence: CASSPTWAQGGGELFF. The CDR3, as DNA: TGTGCCAGCAGCCCCACTTGGGCCCAGGGGGGCGGGGAGCTGTTTTTT.

This clonotype was recorded many times. The V and J genes are TRBV10-3 and TRBJ2-7, with TRBD2 as a possible D gene (5 bases). The germline gives CDR1 ENHRY, CDR2 SYGVKD. Trimming removed 3 bases at V and 4 bases at J, with 19 bases between. The CDR3 has 16 residues. The CDR3 DNA sequence: TGTGCCATCAGTGATTCGTATGAGGGCGCGGGTTACGAGCAGTACTTC. Encoded protein: CAISDSYEGAGYEQYF.

The J gene is TRBJ2-7, the V gene TRBV11-2; D unresolved. CDR3 length equals 13 residues. From germline, CDR1 is SGHAT and CDR2 FQNNGV. The V end lost 4 bases, the J end lost 3 bases, and 10 bases lay between the germline ends. In DNA form, the CDR3 reads TGTGCCAGCAGCTGGAATGACGGCTACGAGCAGTACTTC. It yields the protein CASSWNDGYEQYF.

This clonotype was seen at least ten times. The gene calls are TRBV7-9 and TRBJ2-6; D unclear. CDR1 and CDR2 (germline): SEHNR, FQNEAQ (reference sequence). V was pared by 5 bases and J by 0 bases, with 14 bases between. The CDR3 has 17 amino acids. CDR3 sequence (DNA): TGTGCCAGCAGCCCAGATGTAGTTCGCTCTGGGGCCAACGTCCTGACTTTC. Its translation is CASSPDVVRSGANVLTF.

This chain links TRBV28 with TRBJ2-7; 12 bases line up with TRBD2. The CDR3 spans 19 residues. V was clipped by 8 bases and J by 1 base; unmatched bases: 18. Germline CDR1 is MDHEN and CDR2 is SYDVKM. The CDR3: CASGTGRLAGGPRSYEQYF. As DNA, the CDR3 is TGTGCCAGCGGGACAGGGAGGCTAGCGGGAGGGCCGAGGTCCTACGAGCAGTACTTC. The variable domain in full, completed from reference TRBV28 and TRBJ2-7, reads DVKVTQSSRYLVKRTGEKVFLECVQDMDHENMFWYRQDPGLGLRLIYFSYDVKMKEKGDIPEGYSVSREKKERFSLILESASTNQTSMYLCASGTGRLAGGPRSYEQYFGPGTRLTVT.

This clonotype was recorded many times. The rearrangement joins TRBV20-1 to TRBJ2-1; 11 bases map to TRBD2. V dropped 1 base and J dropped 9; count of bases not matched to a gene: 5. The germline V gene encodes CDR1 DFQATT and CDR2 SNEGSKA (reference sequence). The CDR3 runs to 14 residues. The CDR3 loop is CSARGTSGSGEQFF. The CDR3 region has the DNA TGCAGTGCTAGAGGGACTAGCGGGTCCGGTGAGCAGTTCTTC.

The V call is TRBV19, the J call TRBJ2-7, with D possibly being TRBD2 (5 bases). Germline CDR1 is LNHDA and CDR2 is SQIVND (reference sequence). CDR3 length: 14 residues. Trimming removed 3 bases from V and 1 base from J, with 10 bases in between. Written as DNA, the CDR3 is TGTGCCAGTAGTATGGGCCTAGCTTCCTACGAGCAGTACTTC. Translation: CASSMGLASYEQYF.

J is TRBJ2-5 and V is TRBV4-3; D is perhaps TRBD1 (5 bases). The V end was cut by 0 bases, the J end by 1 base, with 12 bases between. In germline, CDR1 is LGHNA, CDR2 YSLEER. The CDR3 consists of 16 residues. CDR3 bases: TGCGCCAGCAGCCAAGAAATAGACAGTTTCCAAGAGACCCAGTACTTC. As protein: CASSQEIDSFQETQYF.

This clonotype was detected a few times. The chain couples TRBV12-3 or TRBV12-4 to TRBJ2-2, with a possible D match to TRBD2 (5 bases). This CDR3 contains 15 residues. Trimming left V 5 bases short and J 3 bases short, with 13 bases between. The CDR3: CASSPSSTDTGELFF. The DNA of the CDR3 is TGTGCCAGCAGTCCCTCTAGCACGGACACCGGGGAGCTGTTTTTT.

This clonotype has just a few counts. The rearrangement links TRBV27 to TRBJ2-3; possibly TRBD2 for D (6 bases). Per the germline V gene, CDR1 is MNHEY and CDR2 is SMNVEV (reference sequence). This CDR3 comprises 14 residues. V shed 1 base and J shed 3 bases, with 8 bases lying between them. In DNA, the CDR3 is TGTGCCAGCAGTTTATTCGGGAGTACAGATACGCAGTATTTT. It yields the protein CASSLFGSTDTQYF.

This clonotype has only a few counts. This chain joins TRBV2 and TRBJ2-5; 11 bases are shared with TRBD2. Germline CDR1 SNHLY, CDR2 FYNNEI. J was trimmed by 1 base and V by 6 bases; bases with no gene match: 4. The CDR3 extends over 15 amino acids. This chain's CDR3 is CASSAGTSGQETQYF. The DNA of the CDR3 is TGTGCCAGCAGCGCCGGGACTAGCGGCCAAGAGACCCAGTACTTC.

Regarding this clonotype: A much larger clone lies one base from this, so it may be a read error. The chain recombines TRBV4-1 with TRBJ2-1; D gene uncertain. This CDR3 is 13 amino acids long. The germline V gene encodes CDR1 MGHRA and CDR2 YSYEKL. CDR3 residues: CTSSQELYNEQFF. CDR3 in DNA: TGCACCAGCAGCCAAGAGCTCTACAATGAGCAGTTCTTC.

This chain joins TRBV19 and TRBJ2-1; 11 bases are shared with TRBD1. The CDR3 runs to 15 residues. CDR1 is LNHDA, CDR2 SQIVND, per germline (reference sequence). With 6 bases clipped from V and 7 bases from J, the junction kept 8 bases outside the gene matches. The chain's CDR3 is CASSPGQGVRNEQFF. The DNA of the CDR3 is TGTGCCAGTAGCCCGGGACAGGGGGTTCGAAATGAGCAGTTCTTC.

The chain recombines TRBV9 with TRBJ2-3, with 10 bases identical to TRBD2. CDR1 and CDR2 (germline): SGDLS, YYNGEE. Germline trimming cut 4 bases from V and 5 bases from J; bases unmatched to any gene: 7. CDR3 size: 15 residues. CDR3 amino acids: CASSLSGRAVDTQYF. The DNA for the CDR3 is TGTGCCAGCAGCCTCAGCGGGAGGGCAGTAGATACGCAGTATTTT.

This clonotype was seen more than once but under ten times. The chain carries TRBV9 and TRBJ2-7; maybe TRBD2 (5 bases). The V gene's germline CDR1 is SGDLS and CDR2 YYNGEE. The CDR3 covers 13 residues. V was clipped by 4 bases and J by 4 bases, with 12 bases between them. CDR3 nucleotide sequence: TGTGCCAGCAGCCCCGGGAACGCGTACGAGCAGTACTTC. Translation: CASSPGNAYEQYF.

The V call is TRBV5-4, the J call TRBJ2-7; 7 bases align to TRBD2. Trimming cost V 1 base and J 1 base; bases outside gene matches: 5. The CDR3 covers 15 residues. Germline V gives CDR1 SGHNT, CDR2 YYREEE (reference sequence). The CDR3 here is CASSLWREWSYEQYF. CDR3 bases: TGTGCCAGCAGCTTGTGGCGGGAGTGGTCCTACGAGCAGTACTTC. The complete variable domain, with remaining parts taken from reference TRBV5-4 and TRBJ2-7, reads ETGVTQSPTHLIKTRGQQVTLRCSSQSGHNTVSWYQQALGQGPQFIFQYYREEENGRGNFPPRFSGLQFPNYSSELNVNALELDDSALYLCASSLWREWSYEQYFGPGTRLTVT.

This clonotype was seen at least ten times. V usage is TRBV4-1 and J usage is TRBJ2-1, with 10 bases fitting TRBD2. Unmatched junction bases numbered 10, after V lost 4 bases and J lost 4 bases. Germline values: CDR1 MGHRA, CDR2 YSYEKL. The CDR3 has 17 amino acids. The CDR3 DNA reads TGCGCCAGCAGCCTCCTGGGACTAGCGAACCCTTACAATGAGCAGTTCTTC. It codes for CASSLLGLANPYNEQFF.

The chain has TRBV7-2 and TRBJ1-1; D call uncertain. The CDR3 sequence is 13 residues long. Germline CDR1 SGHTA, CDR2 FQGNSA. V dropped 1 base and J dropped 8 bases, with 11 bases sitting between them. CDR3 protein: CASSLGSGREAFF. In DNA form, the CDR3 reads TGTGCCAGCAGCTTAGGATCGGGGAGGGAAGCTTTCTTT.

V and J are TRBV5-6 and TRBJ1-4; no definite D call. V lost 5 bases to trimming and J lost 6 bases, with 14 bases between them. CDR1 is SGHDT, CDR2 YYEEEE, per germline. There are 14 residues in the CDR3. The CDR3 region has the DNA TGTGCCAGCAGTTCGACGGGCGAGGATGAAAAACTGTTTTTT. Protein product: CASSSTGEDEKLFF. The full variable domain, with the rest looked up from reference TRBV5-6 and TRBJ1-4, is DAGVTQSPTHLIKTRGQQVTLRCSPKSGHDTVSWYQQALGQGPQFIFQYYEEEERQRGNFPDRFSGHQFPNYSSELNVNALLLGDSALYLCASSSTGEDEKLFFGSGTQLSVL.

This clonotype was counted only a few times. The V call is TRBV7-9, the J call TRBJ2-2, with 7 bases matching TRBD2. J was trimmed by 2 bases and V by 6 bases; bases with no gene match: 6. This CDR3 spans 15 amino acids. Germline CDR1 and CDR2: SEHNR and FQNEAQ (reference sequence). This chain's CDR3 is CASRRGGRNTGELFF. For the CDR3, the DNA is TGTGCCAGCAGACGGGGCGGGAGAAACACCGGGGAGCTGTTTTTT.